A selection of T cell receptor beta chains follows, all from one sample in a study of molecular identifiers for immune sequencing clone quantification. In TCRdb, the PCR reads were re-called with MiXCR into one record per CDR3 protein. Of 35,000 to 45,000 distinct CDR3 sequences in the sample, 18% were seen once. Material: naive CD8+ T cells from blood, with Jurkat cell RNA spiked in. All receptors come from a human donor in good health. Some libraries in this study had Jurkat cell RNA spiked in. Each CDR3 is given with its conserved first and last residue. A D gene is named only where the DNA matches it firmly.

v_gene: TRBV7-6
d_gene: NA
j_gene: TRBJ2-1
CDR3aa: CASSLIEDYNEQFF

v_gene: TRBV4-3
d_gene: TRBD2
j_gene: TRBJ2-7
CDR3aa: CASSQDLSGRAYEQYF

v_gene: TRBV7-9
d_gene: NA
j_gene: TRBJ1-1
CDR3aa: CASSPWGTNTEAFF

v_gene: TRBV12-3/TRBV12-4
d_gene: TRBD1
j_gene: TRBJ2-4
CDR3aa: CASSKGTGTNIQYF

v_gene: TRBV27
d_gene: NA
j_gene: TRBJ1-4
CDR3aa: CASSPSGDGYEKLFF

v_gene: TRBV20-1
d_gene: NA
j_gene: TRBJ2-3
CDR3aa: CSAVGVSRSSTDTQYF

v_gene: TRBV7-2
d_gene: NA
j_gene: TRBJ2-7
CDR3aa: CASSQGASGLSYEQYF

v_gene: TRBV20-1
d_gene: NA
j_gene: TRBJ2-3
CDR3aa: CSASDTLRDTQYF

v_gene: TRBV13
d_gene: NA
j_gene: TRBJ1-2
CDR3aa: CASSPGGGNYGYTF

v_gene: TRBV15
d_gene: NA
j_gene: TRBJ2-7
CDR3aa: CATSDWGRSYEQYF

v_gene: TRBV9
d_gene: TRBD1
j_gene: TRBJ1-2
CDR3aa: CASSVSGQGNGYTF

v_gene: TRBV27
d_gene: TRBD1
j_gene: TRBJ1-2
CDR3aa: CASSQGQGLGYTF

v_gene: TRBV5-1
d_gene: NA
j_gene: TRBJ2-3
CDR3aa: CASSQRLDRIPSTDTQYF

v_gene: TRBV10-3
d_gene: NA
j_gene: TRBJ1-1
CDR3aa: CAISGEMNTEAFF

v_gene: TRBV4-2
d_gene: NA
j_gene: TRBJ2-5
CDR3aa: CASSQVGVALETQYF

v_gene: TRBV7-2
d_gene: TRBD2
j_gene: TRBJ2-1
CDR3aa: CASSLKGTSGRVDEQFF

v_gene: TRBV27
d_gene: NA
j_gene: TRBJ2-1
CDR3aa: CASSLQGNGREQFF

v_gene: TRBV4-1
d_gene: NA
j_gene: TRBJ1-4
CDR3aa: CASSQGVGVGEKLFF

v_gene: TRBV20-1
d_gene: NA
j_gene: TRBJ2-7
CDR3aa: CSARTGPYEQYF

v_gene: TRBV7-2
d_gene: TRBD2
j_gene: TRBJ2-7
CDR3aa: CASSLALAGSYEQYF

v_gene: TRBV20-1
d_gene: TRBD1
j_gene: TRBJ2-1
CDR3aa: CSAKDRGTWNEQFF

v_gene: TRBV7-6
d_gene: NA
j_gene: TRBJ2-7
CDR3aa: CASSLAGSSYEQYF

v_gene: TRBV7-9
d_gene: NA
j_gene: TRBJ2-5
CDR3aa: CASSLPASQETQYF

v_gene: TRBV19
d_gene: TRBD1
j_gene: TRBJ1-5
CDR3aa: CASSTDRLPQHF

v_gene: TRBV19
d_gene: TRBD2
j_gene: TRBJ2-1
CDR3aa: CASSIIAGGVNEQFF

v_gene: TRBV7-2
d_gene: NA
j_gene: TRBJ2-5
CDR3aa: CASSPRLKETQYF

v_gene: TRBV28
d_gene: NA
j_gene: TRBJ2-7
CDR3aa: CASSSYRALNPYEQYF

v_gene: TRBV29-1
d_gene: NA
j_gene: TRBJ2-7
CDR3aa: CSVVGTHTSSYKQYF

v_gene: TRBV7-8
d_gene: TRBD2
j_gene: TRBJ2-1
CDR3aa: CASSDAIAGTSGANYNEQFF

v_gene: TRBV7-3
d_gene: TRBD2
j_gene: TRBJ2-1
CDR3aa: CASSLGGGSYNEQFF

v_gene: TRBV7-2
d_gene: TRBD2
j_gene: TRBJ2-7
CDR3aa: CASSLAPVAGAYEQYF

v_gene: TRBV4-3
d_gene: TRBD1
j_gene: TRBJ1-5
CDR3aa: CASSQGTGGGQPQHF

v_gene: TRBV12-3/TRBV12-4
d_gene: TRBD1
j_gene: TRBJ1-2
CDR3aa: CASSLRDRGLDYGYTF